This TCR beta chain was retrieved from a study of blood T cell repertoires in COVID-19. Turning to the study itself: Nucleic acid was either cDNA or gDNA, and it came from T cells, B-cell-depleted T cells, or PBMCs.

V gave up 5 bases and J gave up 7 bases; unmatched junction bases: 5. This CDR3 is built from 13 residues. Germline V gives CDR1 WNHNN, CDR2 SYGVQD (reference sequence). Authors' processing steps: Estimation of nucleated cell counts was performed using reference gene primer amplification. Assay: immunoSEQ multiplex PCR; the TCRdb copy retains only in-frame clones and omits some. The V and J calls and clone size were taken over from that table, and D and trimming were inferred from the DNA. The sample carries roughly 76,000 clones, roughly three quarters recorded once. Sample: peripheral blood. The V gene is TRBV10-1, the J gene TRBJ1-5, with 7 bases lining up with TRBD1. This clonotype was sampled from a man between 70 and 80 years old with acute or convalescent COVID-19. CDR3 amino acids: CASSLDRAQPQHF. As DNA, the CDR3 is TGCGCCAGCAGTCTAGACAGGGCCCAGCCCCAGCATTTT.